This is a list of T cell receptor beta chains from one sample in a study of CD8 T cells in ankylosing spondylitis. TCRdb called the 5' RACE reads again in MiXCR, with one record for every CDR3 protein. This table has about 100,000 distinct CDR3 sequences, approximately 25% appearing once. The sequenced sample was synovial fluid, either unsorted or a sorted T cell fraction (not recorded which). The receptors were gathered from a male donor with ankylosing spondylitis. CDR3s include the opening cysteine and the closing phenylalanine or tryptophan. A D gene is named only where the DNA matches it firmly. Rows give clone size only sometimes, using once, few, many, or a class for an expanded clone.

DNA: TGCAGCGCCACAACAGGGGGCGTCACCTACGAGCAGTACTTC
CDR3: CSATTGGVTYEQYF
V: TRBV29-1
size: few
J: TRBJ2-7
D: TRBD1

DNA: TGTGCCAGCAGTGTGGGGACAGCCGCTCGCCAAGCTTTCTTT
CDR3: CASSVGTAARQAFF
V: TRBV12-3/TRBV12-4
size: many
J: TRBJ1-1
D: TRBD1

DNA: TGTGCCATCCACGCCCGCGGGGATTATGGCTACACCTTC
CDR3: CAIHARGDYGYTF
V: TRBV10-3
size: few
J: TRBJ1-2
D: NA

DNA: TGCGCCAGCAGCTTGGGACCCCCCGGGAAGAGTAGTTTCTACGAGCAGTACTTC
CDR3: CASSLGPPGKSSFYEQYF
V: TRBV5-1
size: NA
J: TRBJ2-7
D: NA

DNA: TGTGCCAGCAGCCAATTCGTGGGGGGCACAGATACGCAGTATTTT
CDR3: CASSQFVGGTDTQYF
V: TRBV3-1
size: few
J: TRBJ2-3
D: NA

DNA: TGTGCCAGCAGCTTAAATTGGGAGACCCAGTACTTC
CDR3: CASSLNWETQYF
V: TRBV7-9
size: NA
J: TRBJ2-5
D: NA

DNA: TGCGCCAGCAGCTTGGAAAACGGTAACTACAATGAGCAGTTCTTC
CDR3: CASSLENGNYNEQFF
V: TRBV5-1
size: NA
J: TRBJ2-1
D: NA

DNA: TGCAGTTTCTCCGAGCAAGAGACCCAGTACTTC
CDR3: CSFSEQETQYF
V: TRBV20-1
size: many
J: TRBJ2-5
D: NA

DNA: TGTGCCACCAGTGAGTTCGGGGCCAACGTCCTGACTTTC
CDR3: CATSEFGANVLTF
V: TRBV24-1
size: many
J: TRBJ2-6
D: NA

DNA: TGTGCCAGCAGCCAAACGGGACAGTCCACAGATACGCAGTATTTT
CDR3: CASSQTGQSTDTQYF
V: TRBV4-2
size: NA
J: TRBJ2-3
D: TRBD1

DNA: TGTGCCAGCAGCCCGCGCGGAGTGAATTACAATGAGCAGTTCTTC
CDR3: CASSPRGVNYNEQFF
V: TRBV11-2
size: few
J: TRBJ2-1
D: NA

DNA: TGTGCCAGCAGTTTATTAGGAAACACCATATATTTT
CDR3: CASSLLGNTIYF
V: TRBV12-3/TRBV12-4
size: few
J: TRBJ1-3
D: NA

DNA: TGTGCCAGCAGCCATATATTTAAAGGGACGAATGAGCAGTTCTTC
CDR3: CASSHIFKGTNEQFF
V: TRBV4-2
size: few
J: TRBJ2-1
D: NA

DNA: TGTGCCAGCAGCTTAGACGGGATCAGGGGGCGAGGGACCCAGTACTTC
CDR3: CASSLDGIRGRGTQYF
V: TRBV7-2
size: NA
J: TRBJ2-5
D: TRBD1